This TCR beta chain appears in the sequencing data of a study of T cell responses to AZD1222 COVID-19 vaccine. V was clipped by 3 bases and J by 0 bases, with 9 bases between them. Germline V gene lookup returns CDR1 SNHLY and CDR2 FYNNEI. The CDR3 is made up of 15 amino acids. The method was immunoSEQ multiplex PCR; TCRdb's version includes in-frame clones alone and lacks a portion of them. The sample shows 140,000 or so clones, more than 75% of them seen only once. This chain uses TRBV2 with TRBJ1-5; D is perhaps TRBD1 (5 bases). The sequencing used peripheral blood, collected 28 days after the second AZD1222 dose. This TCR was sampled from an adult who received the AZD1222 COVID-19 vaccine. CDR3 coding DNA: TGTGCCAGCAGTGATGCGGGGACTAGCAATCAGCCCCAGCATTTT. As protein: CASSDAGTSNQPQHF.